This is a list of T cell receptor beta chains from one sample in a study of blood T cell repertoires in COVID-19. Some clones are missing from TCRdb's copy, which holds only in-frame ones; the method was immunoSEQ multiplex PCR. The sample shows around 210,000 clones, around 92% of them seen only once. Sequenced: PBMCs or T cells enriched from blood (not recorded which). These receptors were obtained from a woman between 18 and 29 years old who had recovered from COVID-19. CDR3s include the opening cysteine and the closing phenylalanine or tryptophan. D genes are given only for firm matches. The listing skips clone size in some rows; elsewhere it reads once, few, many or a size class.

- | TRBJ1-5 | TRBV4-1 | - | TGCGCCAGCAGCCGGAACGGGGGAAGGGGAGGCGTGGGTCAGCCCCAGCATTTT | CASSRNGGRGGVGQPQHF
TRBD2 | TRBJ2-3 | TRBV5-4 | - | TGTGCCAGCAGCTTCGCGGGGGGGCCGGGAGATACGCAGTATTTT | CASSFAGGPGDTQYF
- | TRBJ2-7 | TRBV6-5 | few | TGTGCCAGCTCCAACAGGGCGGGTGACGAGCAGTACTTC | CASSNRAGDEQYF
- | TRBJ2-7 | TRBV5-1 | - | TGCGCCAGCAGCTTGGCCGGACAGAGGGCCTACGAGCAGTACTTC | CASSLAGQRAYEQYF
TRBD2 | TRBJ2-3 | TRBV28 | - | TGTGCCAGCAGCCAAAGAGGGAGGGTTACGCAGTATTTT | CASSQRGRVTQYF
- | TRBJ1-5 | TRBV7-9 | - | TGTGCCAGCAGCCACGGACAAAGCAATCAGCCCCAGCATTTT | CASSHGQSNQPQHF
TRBD2 | TRBJ2-5 | TRBV9 | - | TGTGCCAGCAGCGTAGATGCGGGACTAGCGGGGGCCTTCATGATGGAGACCCAGTACTTC | CASSVDAGLAGAFMMETQYF
TRBD1 | TRBJ1-1 | TRBV3-1/TRBV3-2 | few | TGTGCCAGCAGCGGCGACAGGGGGCTCGCCACTGAAGCTTTCTTT | CASSGDRGLATEAFF
- | TRBJ2-5 | TRBV7-9 | - | TGTGCCAGCAGCTCGTTAGTGGAGGTAACGGAGACCCAGTACTTC | CASSSLVEVTETQYF
- | TRBJ2-5 | TRBV28 | - | TGTGCCAGCAGCTCCGGAGAGACCCAGTACTTC | CASSSGETQYF
TRBD1 | TRBJ1-4 | TRBV30 | - | TGTGCCTGGAGAGCACCGGGACAGGGCTTTGAAAAACTGTTTTTT | CAWRAPGQGFEKLFF
- | TRBJ1-6 | TRBV6-5 | - | TGTGCCAGCAGTTACGAGGGAACCAAGACACCCCTCCACTTT | CASSYEGTKTPLHF
- | TRBJ1-3 | TRBV28 | - | TGTGCCAGCAGTCCTCCCGCGGCCAACTCTGGAAACACCATATATTTT | CASSPPAANSGNTIYF
TRBD1 | TRBJ2-6 | TRBV23-1 | - | TGCGCCCGCAGTCGACTGCTGGTCGGACAGGGAGGATCTGGGGCCAACGTCCTGACTTTC | CARSRLLVGQGGSGANVLTF
- | TRBJ2-7 | TRBV25-1 | - | TGTGCCAGCAGTGCGGGACTTTACGAGCAGTACTTC | CASSAGLYEQYF
- | TRBJ2-7 | TRBV12-3/TRBV12-4 | - | TGTGCCAGCAGTTTAGGCAGGGGCCACGAGCAGTACTTC | CASSLGRGHEQYF
- | TRBJ1-1 | TRBV5-8 | - | TGTGCCAGCAGCTGGGGGGTTGCGGGTGAAGCTTTCTTT | CASSWGVAGEAFF
- | TRBJ1-1 | TRBV6-2/TRBV6-3 | - | TGTGCCAGCAGTTACTCTGCAGAATGGAACACTGAAGCTTTCTTT | CASSYSAEWNTEAFF
- | TRBJ2-1 | TRBV2 | - | TGTGCCAGCAGTTCACAGGGTAACAATGAGCAGTTCTTC | CASSSQGNNEQFF
TRBD2 | TRBJ2-1 | TRBV6-1 | - | TGTGCCAGCAGTGTAACGTTCGGGGGGGCCTCCTACAATGAGCAGTTCTTC | CASSVTFGGASYNEQFF
- | TRBJ1-2 | TRBV20-1 | - | TGCAGTGCTAGTGTCCCAGCTAACTATGGCTACACCTTC | CSASVPANYGYTF
TRBD2 | TRBJ2-7 | TRBV2 | - | TGTGCCAGCAGTGATGGGGCTAGCGGTATCTACGAGCAGTACTTC | CASSDGASGIYEQYF
TRBD1 | TRBJ1-4 | TRBV29-1 | - | TGCAGCGTTGGTCTGACAGGGGCTGGTGAAAAACTGTTTTTT | CSVGLTGAGEKLFF
- | TRBJ1-2 | TRBV6-5 | - | TGTGCCAGCAGTTACTCCATGGACACCCCATTATCGAGCTACACCTTC | CASSYSMDTPLSSYTF
- | TRBJ1-1 | TRBV27 | - | TGTGCCAGCAGCCAAACACCGAACACTGAAGCTTTCTTT | CASSQTPNTEAFF
- | TRBJ2-7 | TRBV5-6 | - | TGTGCCAGCACCAAATTAGAGGACTACTGCGAGCAGTACTTC | CASTKLEDYCEQYF
- | TRBJ2-5 | TRBV18 | - | TGTGCCAGCTCACGAACAACTAAAGAGACCCAGTACTTC | CASSRTTKETQYF
TRBD1 | TRBJ2-7 | TRBV10-2 | - | TGCGCCAGCAGTGAGTCGGGTAACAGGGGGTGGACTACCGAGCAGTACTTC | CASSESGNRGWTTEQYF
- | TRBJ2-1 | TRBV9 | - | TGTGCCAGCGCACCTGGAGGGGACCATGAGCAGTTCTTC | CASAPGGDHEQFF
- | TRBJ2-7 | TRBV7-9 | - | TGTGCCAGCAGCTTAGATCTAACGCAGTACTTC | CASSLDLTQYF
- | TRBJ1-1 | TRBV14 | - | TGTGCCAGCAGCCGACAGCGAAACACTGAAGCTTTCTTT | CASSRQRNTEAFF
TRBD2 | TRBJ2-5 | TRBV5-4 | - | TGTGCCAGCAGTTTCAGGACTAGCGGGGGAAGAGAGACCCAGTACTTC | CASSFRTSGGRETQYF
- | TRBJ2-6 | TRBV19 | - | TGTGCCACCGCGACAGGAACCTCTGGGGCCAACGTCCTGACTTTC | CATATGTSGANVLTF
- | TRBJ1-6 | TRBV11-1 | - | TGTGCCAGCAGCTTAAATCAGCGAGCTTCACCCCTCCACTTT | CASSLNQRASPLHF
TRBD1 | TRBJ1-1 | TRBV19 | - | TGTGCCAGTAGCCGACAGGGGTCGAACACTGAAGCTTTCTTT | CASSRQGSNTEAFF
TRBD1 | TRBJ1-2 | TRBV28 | - | TGTGCCAGCAGTTCCCCCGCATCCGGGACAGCGGGCTATGGCTACACCTTC | CASSSPASGTAGYGYTF
- | TRBJ2-3 | TRBV11-2 | - | TGTGCCAGCAGCGCGAGGAGGGGGGGGATCGCAGATACGCAGTATTTT | CASSARRGGIADTQYF